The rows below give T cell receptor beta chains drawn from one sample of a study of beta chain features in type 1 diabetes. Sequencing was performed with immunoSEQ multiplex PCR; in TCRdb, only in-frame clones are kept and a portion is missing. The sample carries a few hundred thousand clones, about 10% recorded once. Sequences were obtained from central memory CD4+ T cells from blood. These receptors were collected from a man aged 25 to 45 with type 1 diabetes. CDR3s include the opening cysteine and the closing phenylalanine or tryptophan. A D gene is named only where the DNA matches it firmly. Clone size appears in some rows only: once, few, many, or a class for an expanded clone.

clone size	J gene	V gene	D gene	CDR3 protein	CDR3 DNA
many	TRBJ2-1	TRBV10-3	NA	CAIRPDSDNEQFF	TGTGCCATCAGACCGGACTCGGACAATGAGCAGTTCTTC
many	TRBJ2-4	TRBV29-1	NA	CSVAGTGKNIQYF	TGCAGCGTTGCTGGTACGGGGAAAAACATTCAGTACTTC
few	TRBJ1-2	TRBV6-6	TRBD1	CASTSPDREGRGYTF	TGTGCCAGCACTTCCCCCGACAGGGAGGGACGGGGCTACACCTTC
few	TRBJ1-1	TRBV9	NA	CASSVDSRNTEAFF	TGTGCCAGCAGCGTAGACAGCCGGAACACTGAAGCTTTCTTT
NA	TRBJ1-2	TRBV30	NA	CAWIAKGGTGYTF	TGTGCCTGGATCGCGAAAGGAGGTACGGGCTACACCTTC
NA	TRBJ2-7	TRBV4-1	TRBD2	CASSQDRASGRAADHEQYF	TGCGCCAGCAGCCAAGATCGCGCTAGCGGGAGGGCCGCGGATCACGAGCAGTACTTC
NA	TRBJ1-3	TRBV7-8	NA	CASSLQISGNTIYF	TGTGCCAGCAGCTTACAAATCTCTGGAAACACCATATATTTT
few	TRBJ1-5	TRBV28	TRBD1	CASSSPGTGGQPQHF	TGTGCCAGCAGTTCCCCCGGGACAGGGGGTCAGCCCCAGCATTTT
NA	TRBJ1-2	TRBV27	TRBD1	CASTTRDRASYGYTF	TGTGCCAGCACCACTCGGGACAGGGCGAGCTATGGCTACACCTTC
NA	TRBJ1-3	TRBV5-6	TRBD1	CASSSTGGLDTIYF	TGTGCCAGCAGCTCTACAGGGGGATTAGACACCATATATTTT
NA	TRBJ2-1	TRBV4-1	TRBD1	CASSQEGQGAGNEQFF	TGTGCCAGCAGCCAAGAGGGACAGGGGGCGGGCAATGAGCAGTTCTTC
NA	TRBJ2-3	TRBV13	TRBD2	CASSPRLAGGDTQYF	TGTGCCAGCAGCCCCCGACTAGCGGGGGGAGATACGCAGTATTTT
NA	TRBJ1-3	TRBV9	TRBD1	CASSGGGGTLNTIYF	TGTGCCAGCAGCGGAGGAGGGGGCACTCTAAACACCATATATTTT
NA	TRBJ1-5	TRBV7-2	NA	CASSLGEGIPLGPQHF	TGTGCCAGCAGCTTAGGAGAAGGGATCCCCCTCGGGCCCCAGCATTTT
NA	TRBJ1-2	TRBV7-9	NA	CASSLVSGLDYGYTF	TGTGCCAGCAGCTTAGTGTCGGGGCTAGACTATGGCTACACCTTC
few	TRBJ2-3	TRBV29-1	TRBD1	CSVKGQGGTDTQYF	TGCAGCGTGAAAGGACAGGGGGGCACAGATACGCAGTATTTT
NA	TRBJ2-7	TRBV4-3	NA	CASSSRPVSYEQYF	TGCGCCAGCAGCTCCCGGCCTGTGTCCTACGAGCAGTACTTC
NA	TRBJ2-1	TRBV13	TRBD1	CASRRRTGYNEQFF	TGTGCCAGCAGGAGACGGACAGGGTACAATGAGCAGTTCTTC
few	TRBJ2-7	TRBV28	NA	CASRLGGGNQNEQYF	TGTGCCAGCAGGTTGGGTGGGGGTAATCAGAACGAGCAGTACTTC
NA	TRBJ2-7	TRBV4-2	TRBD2	CASSQVAGTSYEQYF	TGTGCCAGCAGCCAAGTTGCCGGGACTAGCTACGAGCAGTACTTC
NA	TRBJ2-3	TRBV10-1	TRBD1	CASSLDRDTQYF	TGCGCCAGCAGTTTGGACAGGGATACGCAGTATTTT
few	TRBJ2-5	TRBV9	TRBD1	CASSEQGALGETQYF	TGTGCCAGCAGCGAACAGGGGGCGCTCGGAGAGACCCAGTACTTC
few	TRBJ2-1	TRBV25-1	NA	CASSIRGGTGSYNEQFF	TGTGCCAGCAGTATTAGGGGGGGGACAGGATCCTACAATGAGCAGTTCTTC
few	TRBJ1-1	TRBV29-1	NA	CSVNRDTTNTEAFF	TGCAGCGTCAACAGGGACACGACTAACACTGAAGCTTTCTTT